Listed below are T cell receptor beta chains from one sample, sequenced in a study of regulatory T cells in long-lasting Graves disease. Using its own MiXCR run on the multiplex PCR reads, TCRdb lists one record per CDR3 protein. The table records some 340,000 distinct CDR3 sequences, 12% of them present only once. The same data also went into a second study, on T cells in Graves' hyperthyroidism and ophthalmopathy.

The specimen comprised peripheral blood mononuclear cells (PBMCs), sampled at new diagnosis, from a patient treated with antithyroid drugs. Receptors were obtained from a woman aged 18-29 years with Graves disease. Each CDR3 is given with its conserved first and last residue. The order of the fields is D gene, V gene, clone size, J gene, CDR3 protein, CDR3 DNA. D genes are given only for firm matches. Only some rows state a clone size, as once, few, many or a class for expanded clones.

D: TRBD2
V: TRBV19
size: -
J: TRBJ2-1
CDR3: CASSIDSGGAGAFEQFF
DNA: TGTGCCAGTAGTATAGACTCGGGGGGGGCGGGGGCCTTTGAGCAGTTCTTC

D: -
V: TRBV28
size: many
J: TRBJ2-1
CDR3: CASSFGRGSYNEQFF
DNA: TGTGCCAGCAGTTTCGGCAGGGGATCCTACAATGAGCAGTTCTTC

D: -
V: TRBV6-2/TRBV6-3
size: many
J: TRBJ1-1
CDR3: CARMGHRAEAFF
DNA: TGTGCCCGTATGGGTCATCGGGCTGAAGCTTTCTTT

D: -
V: TRBV4-2
size: few
J: TRBJ1-6
CDR3: CASSQDPGPNSPLHF
DNA: TGTGCCAGCAGCCAAGATCCGGGCCCGAATTCACCCCTCCACTTT

D: TRBD1
V: TRBV19
size: -
J: TRBJ1-2
CDR3: CASSLTGTAGGYTF
DNA: TGTGCCAGTAGTTTAACCGGGACAGCGGGGGGCTACACCTTC

D: -
V: TRBV18
size: many
J: TRBJ2-1
CDR3: CASSPGEGIEQFF
DNA: TGTGCCAGCTCACCAGGTGAAGGGATTGAGCAGTTCTTC

D: -
V: TRBV7-2
size: many
J: TRBJ2-1
CDR3: CASSFIGGIDEQFF
DNA: TGTGCCAGCAGCTTCATTGGGGGCATCGATGAGCAGTTCTTC

D: TRBD2
V: TRBV7-2
size: many
J: TRBJ2-3
CDR3: CASSSLTSGSITDTQYF
DNA: TGTGCCAGCAGCTCCCTCACTAGCGGGAGTATAACAGATACGCAGTATTTT

D: -
V: TRBV3-1
size: few
J: TRBJ2-4
CDR3: CASQRAGKNIQYF
DNA: TGTGCCAGCCAGCGGGCAGGGAAAAACATTCAGTACTTC

D: -
V: TRBV30
size: -
J: TRBJ1-3
CDR3: CAWSVGSRSGNTIYF
DNA: TGTGCCTGGAGTGTAGGATCGCGCTCTGGAAACACCATATATTTT

D: -
V: TRBV12-3/TRBV12-4
size: many
J: TRBJ2-1
CDR3: CASSLERSYNEQFF
DNA: TGTGCCAGCAGTTTAGAGCGCTCGTACAATGAGCAGTTCTTC

D: -
V: TRBV5-1
size: many
J: TRBJ2-5
CDR3: CASSRLDRPQETQYF
DNA: TGCGCCAGCAGCAGACTCGACAGGCCACAAGAGACCCAGTACTTC

D: TRBD2
V: TRBV7-3
size: -
J: TRBJ2-7
CDR3: CASSPLGLAGAQYF
DNA: TGTGCCAGCAGCCCCTTGGGGCTAGCGGGAGCGCAGTACTTC

D: -
V: TRBV4-3
size: -
J: TRBJ1-3
CDR3: CASSQDVYSGNTIYF
DNA: TGCGCCAGCAGCCAAGATGTGTACTCTGGAAACACCATATATTTT

D: -
V: TRBV15
size: many
J: TRBJ1-1
CDR3: CATSRPGLNTEAFF
DNA: TGTGCCACCAGCCGTCCAGGACTGAACACTGAAGCTTTCTTT

D: -
V: TRBV10-3
size: few
J: TRBJ2-1
CDR3: CAISATSLQGEQFF
DNA: TGTGCCATCAGTGCCACGAGTTTACAGGGTGAGCAGTTCTTC

D: -
V: TRBV12-3/TRBV12-4
size: -
J: TRBJ2-3
CDR3: CASSLFYSSTDTQYF
DNA: TGTGCCAGCAGTTTGTTCTATTCTAGCACAGATACGCAGTATTTT

D: -
V: TRBV5-5
size: few
J: TRBJ1-1
CDR3: CASSWELNTEAFF
DNA: TGTGCCAGCAGCTGGGAACTGAACACTGAAGCTTTCTTT

D: TRBD1
V: TRBV29-1
size: few
J: TRBJ2-7
CDR3: CSVEDFLQGRGEQYF
DNA: TGCAGCGTTGAAGATTTCCTACAGGGGCGAGGTGAGCAGTACTTC

D: TRBD2
V: TRBV7-9
size: many
J: TRBJ2-1
CDR3: CASSELAGGPYNEQFF
DNA: TGTGCCAGCAGCGAACTAGCGGGAGGGCCCTACAATGAGCAGTTCTTC

D: -
V: TRBV5-5
size: -
J: TRBJ1-2
CDR3: CASTKYGNGNYGYTF
DNA: TGTGCCAGCACTAAATACGGTAACGGAAACTATGGCTACACCTTC

D: -
V: TRBV28
size: many
J: TRBJ2-7
CDR3: CASGFPGGPRSYEQYF
DNA: TGTGCCAGCGGTTTCCCAGGGGGGCCCCGCTCCTACGAGCAGTACTTC

D: -
V: TRBV18
size: many
J: TRBJ1-6
CDR3: CASSPLETPLHF
DNA: TGTGCCAGCTCACCCTTAGAAACACCCCTCCACTTT

D: -
V: TRBV9
size: many
J: TRBJ2-7
CDR3: CASSVGDPPSSYEQYF
DNA: TGTGCCAGCAGCGTAGGGGACCCGCCGAGCTCCTACGAGCAGTACTTC

D: TRBD2
V: TRBV7-3
size: -
J: TRBJ2-2
CDR3: CASSRAGSGAGELFF
DNA: TGTGCCAGCAGCCGAGCGGGATCGGGCGCCGGGGAGCTGTTTTTT

D: -
V: TRBV10-3
size: many
J: TRBJ1-2
CDR3: CAISESDTYGYTF
DNA: TGTGCCATCAGTGAGTCGGACACCTATGGCTACACCTTC

D: -
V: TRBV7-3
size: -
J: TRBJ1-4
CDR3: CASSSTQSNNEKLFF
DNA: TGTGCCAGCAGCTCGACCCAGTCAAACAATGAAAAACTGTTTTTT

D: TRBD1
V: TRBV12-3/TRBV12-4
size: many
J: TRBJ2-1
CDR3: CASSSPGQGVHEQFF
DNA: TGTGCCAGCAGCTCGCCGGGACAGGGGGTACATGAGCAGTTCTTC

D: -
V: TRBV24-1
size: -
J: TRBJ2-3
CDR3: CATSDNPREGTDTQYF
DNA: TGTGCCACCAGTGACAACCCTCGTGAAGGCACAGATACGCAGTATTTT

D: -
V: TRBV10-3
size: many
J: TRBJ2-1
CDR3: CAISEHSRGYNEQFF
DNA: TGTGCCATCAGTGAGCATAGCAGAGGGTACAATGAGCAGTTCTTC

D: -
V: TRBV19
size: few
J: TRBJ1-5
CDR3: CASSIVGVSNQPQHF
DNA: TGTGCCAGTAGTATAGTAGGGGTGAGCAATCAGCCCCAGCATTTT

D: TRBD1
V: TRBV6-2/TRBV6-3
size: many
J: TRBJ2-5
CDR3: CASSYSPRGRVETQYF
DNA: TGTGCCAGCAGTTACTCACCCAGGGGGCGCGTTGAGACCCAGTACTTC